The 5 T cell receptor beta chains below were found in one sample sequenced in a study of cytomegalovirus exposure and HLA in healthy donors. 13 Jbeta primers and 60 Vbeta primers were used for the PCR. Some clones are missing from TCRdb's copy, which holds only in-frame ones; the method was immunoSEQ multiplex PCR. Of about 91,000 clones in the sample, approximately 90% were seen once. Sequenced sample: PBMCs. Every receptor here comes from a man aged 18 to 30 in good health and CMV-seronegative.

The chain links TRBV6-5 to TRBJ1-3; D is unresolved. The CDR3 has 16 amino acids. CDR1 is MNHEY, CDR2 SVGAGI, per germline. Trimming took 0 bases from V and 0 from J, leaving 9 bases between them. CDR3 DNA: TGTGCCAGCAGTTACTCGAGAACGAGCTCTGGAAACACCATATATTTT. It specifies CASSYSRTSSGNTIYF.

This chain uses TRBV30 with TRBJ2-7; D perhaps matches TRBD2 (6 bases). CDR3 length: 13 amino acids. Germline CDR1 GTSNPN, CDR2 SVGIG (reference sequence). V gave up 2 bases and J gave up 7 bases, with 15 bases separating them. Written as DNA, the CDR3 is TGTGCCTGGAGTCGATTCGGGGGTACGGAGCAGTACTTC. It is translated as CAWSRFGGTEQYF.

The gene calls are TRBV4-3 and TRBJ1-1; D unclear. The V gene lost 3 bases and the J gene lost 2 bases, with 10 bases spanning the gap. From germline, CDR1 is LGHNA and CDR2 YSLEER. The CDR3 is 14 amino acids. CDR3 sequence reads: CASSQGSKNTEAFF. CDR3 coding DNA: TGCGCCAGCAGCCAGGGGAGCAAAAACACTGAAGCTTTCTTT.

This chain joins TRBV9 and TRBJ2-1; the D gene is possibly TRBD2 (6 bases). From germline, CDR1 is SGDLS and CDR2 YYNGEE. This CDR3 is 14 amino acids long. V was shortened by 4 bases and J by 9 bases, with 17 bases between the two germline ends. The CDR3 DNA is TGTGCCAGCAGCCCCCCGGGACTTTCAGTTGAGCAGTTCTTC. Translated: CASSPPGLSVEQFF.

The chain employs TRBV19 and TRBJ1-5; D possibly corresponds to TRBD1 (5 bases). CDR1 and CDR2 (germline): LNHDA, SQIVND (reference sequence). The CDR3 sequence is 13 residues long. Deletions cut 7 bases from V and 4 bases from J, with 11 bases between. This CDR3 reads CASTRTPNQPQHF. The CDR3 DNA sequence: TGTGCCAGTACCAGGACACCGAATCAGCCCCAGCATTTT.